The 5 T cell receptor beta chains reported below all come from one sample, sequenced in a study of control samples from healthy donors and cancer patients. This table comes from immunoSEQ multiplex PCR, and its TCRdb copy is limited to in-frame clones, with some not included. The sample yields over 100,000 clones, 90% seen once. The sequencing sample was made of blood. These TCRs come from a human donor in good health. The donor label of this sample is uncertain.

The CDR3 here is CASGRGLNTEAFF. The CDR3, as DNA: TGTGCCAGCGGAAGGGGATTGAACACTGAAGCTTTCTTT. The chain links TRBV5-4 to TRBJ1-1; TRBD1 might be the D (5 bases). V was clipped by 7 bases and J by 0 bases, with 10 bases between them. CDR1 and CDR2 from the germline V gene are SGHNT and YYREEE (reference sequence). This CDR3 is 13 amino acids long.

The chain links TRBV19 to TRBJ2-2, with a weak D call TRBD1 (5 bases). This CDR3 region has 15 residues. The germline V gene encodes CDR1 LNHDA and CDR2 SQIVND (reference sequence). V was trimmed by 2 bases and J by 7 bases, leaving 14 bases between them. Here the CDR3 DNA reads TGTGCCAGTAGTATAAGGCCAGGGTTGAACGGGGAGCTGTTTTTT. Its protein product is CASSIRPGLNGELFF.

V gene TRBV5-4 combines with J gene TRBJ1-6; D perhaps matches TRBD1 (6 bases). CDR1 SGHNT and CDR2 YYREEE come from the germline V gene (reference sequence). Trimming left V 4 bases short and J 7 bases short, with 15 bases between. CDR3 length: 15 residues. The CDR3 coding sequence is TGTGCCAGCAGCCGAGATAGTGGACAGAATTCACCCCTCCACTTT. It codes for CASSRDSGQNSPLHF.

This sequence joins TRBV18 and TRBJ1-2; D not certain. In germline, CDR1 is KGHSH, CDR2 LQKENI. CDR3 size: 14 residues. The germline V and J ends were trimmed by 4 bases and 8 bases, with 17 bases remaining between them. The CDR3 here is CASSLPPGLRGYTF. Here the CDR3 DNA reads TGTGCCAGCTCACTACCCCCGGGCCTCCGGGGCTACACCTTC.

The V and J genes are TRBV7-2 and TRBJ2-7; 11 bases are a match to TRBD2. Trimming took 0 bases from V and 2 from J; bases not matched to a gene: 0. From germline, CDR1 is SGHTA and CDR2 FQGNSA. CDR3 size: 15 residues. The CDR3 DNA sequence: TGTGCCAGCAGCTTAGCTAGCGGGGGGGCCTACGAGCAGTACGTC. It is translated as CASSLASGGAYEQYV.